This TCR beta chain was documented in a study of blood T cell repertoires in COVID-19. Study at large: Samples taken during acute and convalescent COVID-19 were collected in the United States, Italy and Spain. PBMCs, B-cell-depleted T cells, or T cells were the source of the cDNA or gDNA that made up the material.

This clone was observed a few times. V lost 6 bases and J lost 3; bases outside the gene matches: 8. Germline V CDR1 and CDR2: MNHEY, SVGAGI. This CDR3 region has 14 residues. As handled by the study authors: The authors estimated nucleated cell counts from reference gene primer amplification. The method was immunoSEQ multiplex PCR; TCRdb's version includes in-frame clones alone and lacks a portion of them. Clonal size and the V and J genes are those of that table, whereas D and trimming came from the DNA. The table lists fewer than 350,000 clones, approximately 85% of them singletons. The chain carries TRBV6-5 and TRBJ2-7; 7 positions agree with TRBD1. Material for sequencing was peripheral blood. The sequence came from a human donor in a cohort sampled during active COVID-19. The CDR3 region has the DNA TGTGCCAGCAGCCGGGACAGAGGCTACTACGAGCAGTACTTC. It is translated as CASSRDRGYYEQYF.